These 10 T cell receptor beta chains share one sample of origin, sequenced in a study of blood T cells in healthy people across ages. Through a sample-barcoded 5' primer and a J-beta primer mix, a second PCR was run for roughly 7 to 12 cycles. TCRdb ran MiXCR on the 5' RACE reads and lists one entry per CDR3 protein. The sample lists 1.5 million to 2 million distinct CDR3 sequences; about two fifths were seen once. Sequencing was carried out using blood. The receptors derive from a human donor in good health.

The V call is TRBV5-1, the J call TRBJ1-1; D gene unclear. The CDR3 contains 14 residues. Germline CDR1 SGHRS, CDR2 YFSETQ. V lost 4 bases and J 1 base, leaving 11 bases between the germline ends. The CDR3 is CASSTDVRNTEAFF. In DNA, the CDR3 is TGCGCCAGCAGCACAGACGTTCGGAACACTGAAGCTTTCTTT.

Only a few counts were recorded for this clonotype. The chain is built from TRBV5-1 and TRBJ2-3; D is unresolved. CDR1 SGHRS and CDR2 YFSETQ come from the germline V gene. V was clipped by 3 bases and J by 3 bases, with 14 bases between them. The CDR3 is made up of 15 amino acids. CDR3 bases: TGCGCCAGCAGCTCCAGAGAAATCAGAACAGATACGCAGTATTTT. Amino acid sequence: CASSSREIRTDTQYF. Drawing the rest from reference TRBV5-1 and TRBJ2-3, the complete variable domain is KAGVTQTPRYLIKTRGQQVTLSCSPISGHRSVSWYQQTPGQGLQFLFEYFSETQRNKGNFPGRFSGRQFSNSRSEMNVSTLELGDSALYLCASSSREIRTDTQYFGPGTRLTVL.

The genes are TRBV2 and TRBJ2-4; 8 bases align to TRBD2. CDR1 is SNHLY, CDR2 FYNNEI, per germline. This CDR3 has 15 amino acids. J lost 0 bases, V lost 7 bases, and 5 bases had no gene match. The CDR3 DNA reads TGTGCCAGCACGAGACTAGCGTCAGCCAAAAACATTCAGTACTTC. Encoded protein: CASTRLASAKNIQYF.

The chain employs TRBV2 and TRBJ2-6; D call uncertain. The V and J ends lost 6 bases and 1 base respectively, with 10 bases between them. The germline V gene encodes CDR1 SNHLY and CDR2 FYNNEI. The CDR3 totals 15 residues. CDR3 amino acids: CASRVGRSGANVLTF. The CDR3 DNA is TGTGCCAGCAGGGTCGGTCGATCTGGGGCCAACGTCCTGACTTTC.

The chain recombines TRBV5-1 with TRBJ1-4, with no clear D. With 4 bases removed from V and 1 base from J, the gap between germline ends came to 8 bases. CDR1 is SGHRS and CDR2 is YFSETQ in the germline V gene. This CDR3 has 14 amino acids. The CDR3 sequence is CASSPGGTNEKLFF. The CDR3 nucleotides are TGCGCCAGCAGCCCGGGTGGAACTAATGAAAAACTGTTTTTT.

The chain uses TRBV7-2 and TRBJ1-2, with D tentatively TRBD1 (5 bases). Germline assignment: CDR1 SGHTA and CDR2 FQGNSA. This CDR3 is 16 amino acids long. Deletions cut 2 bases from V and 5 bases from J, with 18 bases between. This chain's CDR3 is CASSLMVTDSGYGYTF. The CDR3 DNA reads TGTGCCAGCAGCTTAATGGTGACAGACTCGGGTTATGGCTACACCTTC.

As DNA, the CDR3 is TGCAGTGCTAGAGTAGGACTAGCCCCGGAGACCCAGTACTTC. Translating gives CSARVGLAPETQYF. The chain couples TRBV20-1 to TRBJ2-7, with 8 bases identical to TRBD2. The J call could be wrong; TRBJ2-5 is a better fit for the DNA end. In germline, CDR1 is DFQATT, CDR2 SNEGSKA (reference sequence). This CDR3 contains 14 residues.

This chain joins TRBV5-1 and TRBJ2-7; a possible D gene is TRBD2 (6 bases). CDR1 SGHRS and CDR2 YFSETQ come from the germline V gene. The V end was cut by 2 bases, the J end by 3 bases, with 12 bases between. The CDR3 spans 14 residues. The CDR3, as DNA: TGCGCCAGCAGCTTCCCGGGACTGAACTACGAGCAGTACTTC. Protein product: CASSFPGLNYEQYF.

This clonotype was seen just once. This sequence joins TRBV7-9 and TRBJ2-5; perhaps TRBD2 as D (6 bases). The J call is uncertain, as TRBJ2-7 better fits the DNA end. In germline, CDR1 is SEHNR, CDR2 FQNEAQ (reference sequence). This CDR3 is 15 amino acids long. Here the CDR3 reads CASSPLGEVTYEQYF. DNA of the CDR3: TGTGCCAGCAGCCCCTTAGGGGAGGTCACCTACGAGCAGTACTTC.

CDR3 bases: TGTGCCAGCAGCTTGAGAGACAGGGTATCAGAAATTCAGCCCCAGCATTTT. Protein: CASSLRDRVSEIQPQHF. The rearrangement joins TRBV5-5 to TRBJ1-5; the match to TRBD1 covers 7 bases. Germline assignment: CDR1 SGHKS and CDR2 YYEKEE (reference sequence). Unmatched junction bases numbered 13, after V lost 1 base and J lost 6 bases. This CDR3 is built from 17 residues.